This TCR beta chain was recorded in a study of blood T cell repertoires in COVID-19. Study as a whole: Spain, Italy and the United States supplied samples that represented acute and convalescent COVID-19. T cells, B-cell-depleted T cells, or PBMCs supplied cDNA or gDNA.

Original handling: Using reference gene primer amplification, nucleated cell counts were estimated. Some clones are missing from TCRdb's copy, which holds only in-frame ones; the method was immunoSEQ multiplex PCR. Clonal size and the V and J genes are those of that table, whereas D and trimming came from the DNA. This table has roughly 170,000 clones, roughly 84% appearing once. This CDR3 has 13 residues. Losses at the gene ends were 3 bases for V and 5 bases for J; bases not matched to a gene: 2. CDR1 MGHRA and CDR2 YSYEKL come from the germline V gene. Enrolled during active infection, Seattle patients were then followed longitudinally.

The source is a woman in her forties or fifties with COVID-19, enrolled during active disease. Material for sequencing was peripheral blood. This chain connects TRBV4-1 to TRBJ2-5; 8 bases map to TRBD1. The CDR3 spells CASSQTGAETQYF. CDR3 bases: TGCGCCAGCAGCCAGACAGGGGCGGAGACCCAGTACTTC.